The sequence of this T cell receptor beta chain was determined in a study of cytomegalovirus exposure and HLA in healthy donors. The CDR3 contains 14 residues. Trimming took off 1 base at V and 5 bases at J, with 11 bases between the two ends. Germline lookup yields CDR1 GTSNPN and CDR2 SVGIG (reference sequence). The PCR was carried out with 60 Vbeta primers and 13 Jbeta primers. Profiling relied on immunoSEQ multiplex PCR, and the TCRdb table lists in-frame clones only, not all of them. The top ten clones hold under 4.5% of a sample with about 89,000 clones, about four fifths of them seen once. Material for sequencing was PBMCs. The chain couples TRBV30 to TRBJ1-4; D perhaps matches TRBD1 (5 bases). This TCR was sampled from a female donor in good health and CMV-seropositive. CDR3: CAWSATALNEKLFF. The CDR3 DNA follows: TGTGCCTGGAGTGCGACAGCCCTAAATGAAAAACTGTTTTTT. Together with reference TRBV30 and TRBJ1-4, the CDR3 gives the full variable domain: SQTIHQWPATLVQPVGSPLSLECTVEGTSNPNLYWYRQAAGRGLQLLFYSVGIGQISSEVPQNLSASRPQDRQFILSSKKLLLSDSGFYLCAWSATALNEKLFFGSGTQLSVL.